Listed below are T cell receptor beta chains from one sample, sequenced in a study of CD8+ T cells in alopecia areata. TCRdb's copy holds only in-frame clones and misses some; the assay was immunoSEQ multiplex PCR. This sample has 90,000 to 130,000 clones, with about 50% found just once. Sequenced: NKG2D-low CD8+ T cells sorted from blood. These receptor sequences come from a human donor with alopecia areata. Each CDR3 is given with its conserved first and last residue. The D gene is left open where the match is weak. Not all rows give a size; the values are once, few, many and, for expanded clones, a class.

CDR3nt: TGTGCCAGTAACAATGGCGGGAGCCACGAGCAGTACTTC; CDR3aa: CASNNGGSHEQYF; d_gene: TRBD2; len: 13; j_gene: TRBJ2-7; v_gene: TRBV19; abundance: -
CDR3nt: TGTGCCAGTAGTATTAGTTTGGCTAGCAGTATCAAACAGTACTTC; CDR3aa: CASSISLASSIKQYF; d_gene: -; len: 15; j_gene: TRBJ2-7; v_gene: TRBV19; abundance: -
CDR3nt: TGCGCCAGCAGCCAAGATTCGATCAGGACCTCAGTTTATGGCTACACCTTC; CDR3aa: CASSQDSIRTSVYGYTF; d_gene: -; len: 17; j_gene: TRBJ1-2; v_gene: TRBV4-1; abundance: -
CDR3nt: TGTGCCAGCAGCTTAGCCGGGGCTAGCGGTTATTACGAGCAGTACTTC; CDR3aa: CASSLAGASGYYEQYF; d_gene: TRBD2; len: 16; j_gene: TRBJ2-7; v_gene: TRBV13; abundance: -
CDR3nt: TGCGCCAGCAGCTCCCTCCATAGCGGTCCTCAACGTGCGCAGTATTTT; CDR3aa: CASSSLHSGPQRAQYF; d_gene: -; len: 16; j_gene: TRBJ2-3; v_gene: TRBV5-1; abundance: -
CDR3nt: TGCGCCAGCAGCTTGAGGGACAGGGGTGGCTACGAGCAGTACTTC; CDR3aa: CASSLRDRGGYEQYF; d_gene: TRBD1; len: 15; j_gene: TRBJ2-7; v_gene: TRBV5-1; abundance: -
CDR3nt: TGTGCCAGCAGCTTGTTGGGTTTAGGTAACTATGGCTACACCTTC; CDR3aa: CASSLLGLGNYGYTF; d_gene: -; len: 15; j_gene: TRBJ1-2; v_gene: TRBV5-6; abundance: -
CDR3nt: TGTGCCAGCAGCTCGGACGCCCGGTCGGAGACCCAGTACTTC; CDR3aa: CASSSDARSETQYF; d_gene: -; len: 14; j_gene: TRBJ2-5; v_gene: TRBV7-9; abundance: -
CDR3nt: TGCAGCGTTGAAGACTTGAGTGGGGGCGGAGGTAGTGAAGCTTTCTTT; CDR3aa: CSVEDLSGGGGSEAFF; d_gene: -; len: 16; j_gene: TRBJ1-1; v_gene: TRBV29-1; abundance: -
CDR3nt: TGCGCCAGCAGCCAGACCGTAGGCGAGCAGTACTTC; CDR3aa: CASSQTVGEQYF; d_gene: -; len: 12; j_gene: TRBJ2-7; v_gene: TRBV4-1; abundance: few
CDR3nt: TGTGCCAGCAGCGGACAGGAAAGCTACGAGCAGTACTTC; CDR3aa: CASSGQESYEQYF; d_gene: -; len: 13; j_gene: TRBJ2-7; v_gene: TRBV9; abundance: -
CDR3nt: TGTGCCAGCAGTTTCTCTAGCGGGGGGTTCAATGAGCAGTTCTTC; CDR3aa: CASSFSSGGFNEQFF; d_gene: TRBD2; len: 15; j_gene: TRBJ2-1; v_gene: TRBV27; abundance: -
CDR3nt: TGTGCCAGCAGTGTAGGGAGCTCCCGCAATCAGCCCCAGCATTTT; CDR3aa: CASSVGSSRNQPQHF; d_gene: -; len: 15; j_gene: TRBJ1-5; v_gene: TRBV27; abundance: few
CDR3nt: TGCGCCAGCAGCCGAGGACAGGGCCAGGACTATGGCTACACCTTC; CDR3aa: CASSRGQGQDYGYTF; d_gene: TRBD1; len: 15; j_gene: TRBJ1-2; v_gene: TRBV5-1; abundance: -
CDR3nt: TGCAGCGTTGTTCCAGGGGGCAGAGGAAACACCATATATTTT; CDR3aa: CSVVPGGRGNTIYF; d_gene: TRBD1; len: 14; j_gene: TRBJ1-3; v_gene: TRBV29-1; abundance: -
CDR3nt: TGTGCCAGCAGCCCCACAGGCAATCAGCCCCAGCATTTT; CDR3aa: CASSPTGNQPQHF; d_gene: -; len: 13; j_gene: TRBJ1-5; v_gene: TRBV7-9; abundance: -
CDR3nt: TGTGCCAGTAGTAAATCAGCGATATCTGGCTACACCTTC; CDR3aa: CASSKSAISGYTF; d_gene: -; len: 13; j_gene: TRBJ1-2; v_gene: TRBV19; abundance: -
CDR3nt: TGTGCCAGCAGCTACAAGGGGGTAACCCACGAGCAGTACTTC; CDR3aa: CASSYKGVTHEQYF; d_gene: -; len: 14; j_gene: TRBJ2-7; v_gene: TRBV13; abundance: -
CDR3nt: TGCGCCAGCAGCCAAGAATGGGCTAGCGGGTCCTACGAGCAGTACTTC; CDR3aa: CASSQEWASGSYEQYF; d_gene: TRBD2; len: 16; j_gene: TRBJ2-7; v_gene: TRBV4-1; abundance: -
CDR3nt: TGTGCCAGCAGCTCGGTCTTTTATGAGCAGTTCTTC; CDR3aa: CASSSVFYEQFF; d_gene: -; len: 12; j_gene: TRBJ2-1; v_gene: TRBV6-1; abundance: -
CDR3nt: TGTGCCAGCATCCCAGGGGGCCAAGAGACCCAGTACTTC; CDR3aa: CASIPGGQETQYF; d_gene: TRBD1; len: 13; j_gene: TRBJ2-5; v_gene: TRBV2; abundance: few
CDR3nt: TGTGCCAGCAGCGCCCGAGAACCCGGACAAGACAATGAGCAGTTCTTC; CDR3aa: CASSAREPGQDNEQFF; d_gene: -; len: 16; j_gene: TRBJ2-1; v_gene: TRBV13; abundance: few
CDR3nt: TGTGCCAGCAGAAGTAGATACACCGGGGAGCTGTTTTTT; CDR3aa: CASRSRYTGELFF; d_gene: -; len: 13; j_gene: TRBJ2-2; v_gene: TRBV6-1; abundance: -
CDR3nt: TGTGCCAGCAGGGGATGGGACGACAATGAGCAGTTCTTC; CDR3aa: CASRGWDDNEQFF; d_gene: -; len: 13; j_gene: TRBJ2-1; v_gene: TRBV6-1; abundance: -
CDR3nt: TGCAGCGCGACAGGGGGCTACGAGCAGTACTTC; CDR3aa: CSATGGYEQYF; d_gene: TRBD1; len: 11; j_gene: TRBJ2-7; v_gene: TRBV29-1; abundance: -
CDR3nt: TGTGCCAGCAGTAGACCGGGAACTGAAGCTTTCTTT; CDR3aa: CASSRPGTEAFF; d_gene: -; len: 12; j_gene: TRBJ1-1; v_gene: TRBV6-5; abundance: -
CDR3nt: TGTGCCAGCGACGCCGGGACAGGTTCTGCTCAGCCCCAGCATTTT; CDR3aa: CASDAGTGSAQPQHF; d_gene: TRBD1; len: 15; j_gene: TRBJ1-5; v_gene: TRBV28; abundance: -
CDR3nt: TGTGCCAGCAGTGAGTACAATGAGCAGTTCTTC; CDR3aa: CASSEYNEQFF; d_gene: -; len: 11; j_gene: TRBJ2-1; v_gene: TRBV25-1; abundance: few
CDR3nt: TGCAGCGTTGAATATCGGGACAGGGGTAACTACGAGCAGTACTTC; CDR3aa: CSVEYRDRGNYEQYF; d_gene: TRBD1; len: 15; j_gene: TRBJ2-7; v_gene: TRBV29-1; abundance: few
CDR3nt: TGTGCCAGCAGTTTAAGGGGGATGTCAGGCGAGCAGTACTTC; CDR3aa: CASSLRGMSGEQYF; d_gene: -; len: 14; j_gene: TRBJ2-7; v_gene: TRBV28; abundance: -
CDR3nt: TGCGCCAGCAGTAAGGGGGGCAACACCGGGGAGCTGTTTTTT; CDR3aa: CASSKGGNTGELFF; d_gene: -; len: 14; j_gene: TRBJ2-2; v_gene: TRBV5-1; abundance: few
CDR3nt: TGTGCCAGCTCACCACCGGGTTCTGGGGCCAACGTCCTGACTTTC; CDR3aa: CASSPPGSGANVLTF; d_gene: -; len: 15; j_gene: TRBJ2-6; v_gene: TRBV18; abundance: -
CDR3nt: TGTGCCAGCAGCGTAGACGGGACAGTAGATCAGCCCCAGCATTTT; CDR3aa: CASSVDGTVDQPQHF; d_gene: TRBD1; len: 15; j_gene: TRBJ1-5; v_gene: TRBV9; abundance: -
CDR3nt: TGTGCTAGTGGTTTGACTGGACTGAACACTGAAGCTTTCTTT; CDR3aa: CASGLTGLNTEAFF; d_gene: -; len: 14; j_gene: TRBJ1-1; v_gene: TRBV12-5; abundance: -
CDR3nt: TGTGCCAGTAGTATAGGTTTGGGAGTCGATGAGCAGTTCTTC; CDR3aa: CASSIGLGVDEQFF; d_gene: -; len: 14; j_gene: TRBJ2-1; v_gene: TRBV19; abundance: -
CDR3nt: TGTGCCAGCAGCGGAGGGGGCCAGAGCTCCTACGAGCAGTACTTC; CDR3aa: CASSGGGQSSYEQYF; d_gene: TRBD1; len: 15; j_gene: TRBJ2-7; v_gene: TRBV9; abundance: -
CDR3nt: TGCAGCGTTGAGCCTCGGGACAGACCCGGGGAGCTGTTTTTT; CDR3aa: CSVEPRDRPGELFF; d_gene: TRBD1; len: 14; j_gene: TRBJ2-2; v_gene: TRBV29-1; abundance: few
CDR3nt: TGTGCCAGCAGTTTAATACAGGCGGTGGCCGGGGAGCTGTTTTTT; CDR3aa: CASSLIQAVAGELFF; d_gene: -; len: 15; j_gene: TRBJ2-2; v_gene: TRBV27; abundance: once
CDR3nt: TGTGCCAGCAGTGACGGGGTTGGGGCCAACGTCCTGACTTTC; CDR3aa: CASSDGVGANVLTF; d_gene: -; len: 14; j_gene: TRBJ2-6; v_gene: TRBV6-4; abundance: many
CDR3nt: TGTGCCAGCAGCCGGGAGCTGGTCGATGAGCAGTTCTTC; CDR3aa: CASSRELVDEQFF; d_gene: -; len: 13; j_gene: TRBJ2-1; v_gene: TRBV14; abundance: -
CDR3nt: TGTGCCAGCAGTCGATATGGGGGGGACGTCACAGATACGCAGTATTTT; CDR3aa: CASSRYGGDVTDTQYF; d_gene: TRBD2; len: 16; j_gene: TRBJ2-3; v_gene: TRBV7-9; abundance: -
CDR3nt: TGTGCCAGCAGCTTAGGGGGCATGAACACTGAAGCTTTCTTT; CDR3aa: CASSLGGMNTEAFF; d_gene: -; len: 14; j_gene: TRBJ1-1; v_gene: TRBV7-6; abundance: -
CDR3nt: TGTGCCAGCAGATTTGGGACGGGGAACAATGAGCAGTTCTTC; CDR3aa: CASRFGTGNNEQFF; d_gene: -; len: 14; j_gene: TRBJ2-1; v_gene: TRBV5-6; abundance: -
CDR3nt: TGTGCCAGCAGCTCGGACGGTGATACGCAGTATTTT; CDR3aa: CASSSDGDTQYF; d_gene: -; len: 12; j_gene: TRBJ2-3; v_gene: TRBV5-4; abundance: -
CDR3nt: TGTGCCAGCAGCTTTGGCGGGACCACTGAAGCTTTCTTT; CDR3aa: CASSFGGTTEAFF; d_gene: -; len: 13; j_gene: TRBJ1-1; v_gene: TRBV7-9; abundance: few
CDR3nt: TGTGCCAGCAGCTTATGGGACAGGGGAGGGTACGAGCAGTACTTC; CDR3aa: CASSLWDRGGYEQYF; d_gene: TRBD1; len: 15; j_gene: TRBJ2-7; v_gene: TRBV7-9; abundance: -
CDR3nt: TGTGCCAGAGGACAGGGGTCATACGAGCAGTACTTC; CDR3aa: CARGQGSYEQYF; d_gene: TRBD1; len: 12; j_gene: TRBJ2-7; v_gene: TRBV2; abundance: -
CDR3nt: TGTGCCAGCAGACAGGGGGTGCACACTGAAGCTTTCTTT; CDR3aa: CASRQGVHTEAFF; d_gene: TRBD1; len: 13; j_gene: TRBJ1-1; v_gene: TRBV6-5; abundance: -
CDR3nt: TGTGCCAGTCCTGAAGCTTTCTTT; CDR3aa: CASPEAFF; d_gene: -; len: 8; j_gene: TRBJ1-1; v_gene: TRBV6-1; abundance: -
CDR3nt: TGTGCCAGCAGTCCAACAACCGGGACAGGGCTTGGCTACACCTTC; CDR3aa: CASSPTTGTGLGYTF; d_gene: TRBD1; len: 15; j_gene: TRBJ1-2; v_gene: TRBV27; abundance: -
CDR3nt: TGTGCCAGCAGTTTGCCCGGGACAGGTATATTCACAGATACGCAGTATTTT; CDR3aa: CASSLPGTGIFTDTQYF; d_gene: TRBD1; len: 17; j_gene: TRBJ2-3; v_gene: TRBV28; abundance: -
CDR3nt: TGCACAGGAGGACGCGAGAACACTGAAGCTTTCTTT; CDR3aa: CTGGRENTEAFF; d_gene: -; len: 12; j_gene: TRBJ1-1; v_gene: TRBV29-1; abundance: -